The 26 T cell receptor beta chains below were found in one sample sequenced in a study of cytomegalovirus exposure and HLA in healthy donors. PCR used 60 Vbeta primers and 13 Jbeta primers. Assay used: immunoSEQ multiplex PCR; TCRdb lists only in-frame clones, some missing. The data contain under 150,000 clones, around 83% of them singletons. Sequences were obtained from PBMCs. These receptors were taken from a man aged 45 to 65 in good health and CMV-seronegative.

The count of this clone is one. The rearrangement uses TRBV5-1 and TRBJ1-1; 7 nucleotides agree with TRBD1. V was clipped by 5 bases and J by 4 bases; unmatched bases: 11. This CDR3 spans 15 amino acids. Germline assignment: CDR1 SGHRS and CDR2 YFSETQ. CDR3 sequence reads: CASRRSTGEPTEAFF. In DNA, the CDR3 is TGCGCCAGCAGACGTTCAACAGGGGAACCCACTGAAGCTTTCTTT.

CDR3 in amino acids: CASSVRQGWNEQYF. The CDR3 DNA reads TGTGCCAGCAGTGTTCGACAGGGGTGGAACGAGCAGTACTTC. The chain uses TRBV6-5 and TRBJ2-7; 8 positions agree with TRBD1. The J segment lost 5 bases and the V segment lost 5 bases, leaving 8 bases of the junction unmatched. The CDR3 totals 14 residues. Germline-derived CDR1 and CDR2 are MNHEY and SVGAGI.

The chain has TRBV19 and TRBJ1-5, with D tentatively TRBD1 (5 bases). The CDR3 contains 17 residues. CDR1 and CDR2 (germline): LNHDA, SQIVND (reference sequence). Between the trimmed V and J ends, which lost 4 bases and 2 bases, there was a span of 18 bases. Here the CDR3 reads CASSRGSGQVGNQPQHF. CDR3 DNA sequence: TGTGCCAGTAGTAGGGGATCAGGGCAAGTGGGCAATCAGCCCCAGCATTTT.

The chain combines TRBV6-5 with TRBJ1-2, with 10 bases fitting TRBD1. Germline CDR1 MNHEY, CDR2 SVGAGI. V was clipped by 0 bases and J by 3 bases; unmatched bases: 4. The CDR3 sequence is 16 residues long. CDR3 residues: CASSYSRTGGDYGYTF. The CDR3 bases are TGTGCCAGCAGTTACTCAAGGACAGGGGGAGACTATGGCTACACCTTC.

J is TRBJ1-5 and V is TRBV30, with D perhaps TRBD1 (5 bases). CDR1 GTSNPN and CDR2 SVGIG come from the germline V gene (reference sequence). The CDR3 is 13 residues long. V lost 3 bases to trimming and J lost 6 bases, with 12 bases between them. The CDR3 protein is CAWSAGRGQPQHF. For the CDR3, the DNA is TGTGCCTGGAGCGCGGGACGCGGTCAGCCCCAGCATTTT.

The chain combines TRBV5-8 with TRBJ1-2; D may be TRBD1 (6 bases). Trimming left V 1 base short and J 6 bases short, with 13 bases between. CDR3 size: 14 residues. Germline lookup yields CDR1 SGHTS and CDR2 YDEGEE. DNA of the CDR3: TGTGCCAGCAGCTTGTGGGGCACAGGGAATGGCTACACCTTC. This sequence encodes CASSLWGTGNGYTF.

In this sample, this clone turned up a few times. Germline and junction disagree at one end, which may indicate a read error. The rearrangement joins TRBV7-9 to TRBJ2-6; unclear D gene. CDR1 is SEHNR and CDR2 is FQNEAQ in the germline V gene (reference sequence). This CDR3 is built from 18 residues. The CDR3 sequence: CASSLGVRLLSEANVLTF. As DNA, the CDR3 is TGTGCCAGCAGCTTAGGGGTCAGGCTGCTCTCTGAGGCCAACGTCCTGACTTTC.

This clone has only one observation. The chain couples TRBV18 to TRBJ2-1; D not resolved. CDR3 size: 16 residues. The V gene's germline CDR1 is KGHSH and CDR2 LQKENI. V was trimmed by 2 bases and J by 5 bases, leaving 16 bases between them. This CDR3 reads CASSPSQWAVDNEQFF. The CDR3 coding sequence is TGTGCCAGCTCACCATCTCAATGGGCTGTCGACAATGAGCAGTTCTTC.

This chain uses TRBV5-1 with TRBJ2-3; D is ambiguous. CDR1 and CDR2 from the germline V gene are SGHRS and YFSETQ. Trimming cost V 4 bases and J 1 base, with 7 bases left between them. This CDR3 is built from 13 residues. This chain's CDR3 is CASSIIGTDTQYF. The CDR3 region has the DNA TGCGCCAGCAGCATTATCGGCACAGATACGCAGTATTTT.

This sequence joins TRBV18 and TRBJ1-2, with D possibly TRBD1 on 5 matching bases. CDR1 and CDR2 from the germline V gene are KGHSH and LQKENI. The CDR3 covers 15 residues. Trimming left V 1 base short and J 2 bases short, with 11 bases between. The CDR3, as DNA: TGTGCCAGCTCACCACTCGCGGGGCAGAACTATGGCTACACCTTC. This encodes CASSPLAGQNYGYTF. The variable domain in full, with the rest retrieved from reference TRBV18 and TRBJ1-2, is NAGVMQNPRHLVRRRGQEARLRCSPMKGHSHVYWYRQLPEEGLKFMVYLQKENIIDESGMPKERFSAEFPKEGPSILRIQQVVRGDSAAYFCASSPLAGQNYGYTFGSGTRLTVV.

The chain recombines TRBV6-6 with TRBJ1-5, with 9 bases aligning to TRBD1. V shed 5 bases and J 4 bases; nucleotides not matched to a gene: 9. Germline V lookup: CDR1 MNHNY, CDR2 SVGAGI (reference sequence). The CDR3 has 16 residues. As DNA, the CDR3 is TGTGCCAGCAGTGGCACAGGGGGCGTCGGGAATCAGCCCCAGCATTTT. Translated, it gives CASSGTGGVGNQPQHF.

Details on this clone: Additional DNA sequences in this sample encode the identical CDR3. As DNA, the CDR3 is TGCGCCAGCAGCTCTACAGGGGCGCGGACCGGGGAGCTGTTTTTT. This sequence encodes CASSSTGARTGELFF. The chain employs TRBV5-1 and TRBJ2-2; 7 bases align to TRBD1. Germline assignment: CDR1 SGHRS and CDR2 YFSETQ. CDR3 size: 15 residues. With 3 bases clipped from V and 5 bases from J, the junction kept 7 bases outside the gene matches.

DNA of the CDR3: TGTGCCAGCAGCGAGGGACTAGCGGGGGGCTTGCAGTTCTTC. This sequence encodes CASSEGLAGGLQFF. This rearrangement joins TRBV9 to TRBJ2-1; 15 nucleotides agree with TRBD2. After removal of 3 bases from V and 12 bases from J, the junction contained 4 bases not matched to a gene. The CDR3 has 14 amino acids. Germline assignment: CDR1 SGDLS and CDR2 YYNGEE. Together with reference TRBV9 and TRBJ2-1, the CDR3 gives the full variable domain: DSGVTQTPKHLITATGQRVTLRCSPRSGDLSVYWYQQSLDQGLQFLIQYYNGEERAKGNILERFSAQQFPDLHSELNLSSLELGDSALYFCASSEGLAGGLQFFGPGTRLTVL.

The CDR3 region has the DNA TGTGCCAGCAGCTCGACTAGTGACCCGTCCCATGAGCAGTTCTTC. It is translated as CASSSTSDPSHEQFF. The chain carries TRBV7-9 and TRBJ2-1; possibly TRBD2 for D (6 bases). Germline-derived CDR1 and CDR2 are SEHNR and FQNEAQ (reference sequence). Trimming removed 4 bases from V and 8 bases from J, with 18 bases in between. CDR3 length: 15 amino acids.

The chain couples TRBV19 to TRBJ1-4; 8 nucleotides line up with TRBD1. The ends lost 3 bases at V and 8 bases at J; junction bases unmatched: 8. The CDR3 covers 15 residues. Per the germline V gene, CDR1 is LNHDA and CDR2 is SQIVND (reference sequence). CDR3 loop: CASSILGTGVEKLFF. In nucleotides, the CDR3 is TGTGCCAGTAGTATTCTCGGGACAGGTGTGGAAAAACTGTTTTTT.

This clone was found once. The J gene is TRBJ1-1, the V gene TRBV7-2; a possible D gene is TRBD1 (5 bases). Germline V gene lookup returns CDR1 SGHTA and CDR2 FQGNSA. V lost 6 bases and J lost 4, with 15 bases in between. This CDR3 has 14 amino acids. This CDR3 reads CASSWGDGSTEAFF. The CDR3 region has the DNA TGTGCCAGCAGTTGGGGGGACGGCAGCACTGAAGCTTTCTTT.

With regard to this clone: At one of its ends the junction is not consistent with the germline gene, which may arise from a read error. The chain recombines TRBV7-7 with TRBJ1-4; no reliable D call. In germline, CDR1 is SSHAT, CDR2 FNYEAQ (reference sequence). CDR3 length: 15 residues. The CDR3 loop reads CASSFYPATNEKLFF. CDR3 DNA sequence: TGTGCTAGCAGCTTTTATCCGGCAACTAATGAAAAACTGTTTTTT.

The V and J genes are TRBV6-5 and TRBJ2-5; D is unclear. CDR1 is MNHEY, CDR2 SVGAGI, per germline. The V and J ends lost 4 bases and 7 bases respectively, with 7 bases between them. The CDR3 contains 11 residues. CDR3: CASSWRGTQYF. CDR3 nucleotides: TGTGCCAGCAGTTGGCGAGGGACCCAGTACTTC.

The rearrangement uses TRBV6-6 and TRBJ1-2; perhaps TRBD1 as D (5 bases). The CDR3 consists of 14 residues. Between the trimmed V and J ends, which lost 9 bases and 8 bases, there was a span of 22 bases. CDR1 MNHNY and CDR2 SVGAGI come from the germline V gene (reference sequence). CDR3: CARGLGTPLRGYTF. The CDR3 DNA sequence: TGTGCCAGGGGCCTTGGGACTCCCCTGCGGGGCTACACCTTC.

The rearrangement links TRBV29-1 to TRBJ2-2, with D hard to call. Germline V gene sequence: CDR1 SQVTM, CDR2 ANQGSEA. The CDR3 has 13 residues. Trimming removed 6 bases at V and 1 base at J, with 9 bases between. As DNA, the CDR3 is TGCAGCGTCCTGTTCGGGAACACCGGGGAGCTGTTTTTT. Amino acids: CSVLFGNTGELFF.

This rearrangement joins TRBV4-3 to TRBJ2-7, with 9 nucleotides matching TRBD1. V dropped 0 bases and J dropped 3; count of bases not matched to a gene: 3. This CDR3 region has 15 residues. Germline V lookup: CDR1 LGHNA, CDR2 YSLEER. The CDR3 reads CASSQDQGQGYEQYF. The CDR3 nucleotides read TGCGCCAGCAGCCAAGATCAGGGACAGGGCTACGAGCAGTACTTC.

The V gene is TRBV19, the J gene TRBJ2-3; possibly TRBD2 for D (6 bases). V lost 4 bases, J lost 2 bases, and 10 bases lay in between. CDR1 LNHDA and CDR2 SQIVND come from the germline V gene (reference sequence). This CDR3 has 14 amino acids. CDR3 protein: CASSSGTSTDTQYF. DNA of the CDR3: TGTGCCAGTAGTAGCGGGACCTCCACAGATACGCAGTATTTT.

The CDR3: CASITPGYNEQFF. As DNA, the CDR3 is TGTGCCAGCATAACCCCGGGCTACAATGAGCAGTTCTTC. This chain uses TRBV27 with TRBJ2-1, with D unresolved. CDR3 length: 13 residues. V lost 7 bases, J lost 3 bases, and 10 bases lay in between. Germline CDR1 is MNHEY and CDR2 is SMNVEV (reference sequence).

This chain links TRBV29-1 with TRBJ2-2; 7 bases align to TRBD1. With 4 bases clipped from V and 6 bases from J, the junction kept 5 bases outside the gene matches. Germline V lookup: CDR1 SQVTM, CDR2 ANQGSEA. The CDR3 spans 13 residues. Here the CDR3 reads CSVGEGASGELFF. CDR3 nucleotide sequence: TGCAGCGTTGGAGAGGGGGCTTCCGGGGAGCTGTTTTTT.

This chain connects TRBV10-3 to TRBJ1-6, with TRBD1 matching 7 bases. Losses at the gene ends were 0 bases for V and 13 bases for J; bases not matched to a gene: 12. The length of the CDR3 is 16 residues. From germline, CDR1 is ENHRY and CDR2 SYGVKD. CDR3: CAISESGTGTDPPLHF. CDR3 nucleotide sequence: TGTGCCATCAGTGAGTCCGGTACCGGGACAGATCCTCCCCTCCACTTT.

This chain links TRBV10-3 with TRBJ2-5, with TRBD1 identical over 7 bases. With the DNA end fitting TRBJ2-7 better, the J assignment may be wrong. The germline CDR1 and CDR2 sequences are ENHRY and SYGVKD. This CDR3 comprises 13 residues. CDR3 in amino acids: CATLQGSSYEQYF. The CDR3, as DNA: TGTGCCACTCTACAGGGGTCCTCCTACGAGCAGTACTTC.